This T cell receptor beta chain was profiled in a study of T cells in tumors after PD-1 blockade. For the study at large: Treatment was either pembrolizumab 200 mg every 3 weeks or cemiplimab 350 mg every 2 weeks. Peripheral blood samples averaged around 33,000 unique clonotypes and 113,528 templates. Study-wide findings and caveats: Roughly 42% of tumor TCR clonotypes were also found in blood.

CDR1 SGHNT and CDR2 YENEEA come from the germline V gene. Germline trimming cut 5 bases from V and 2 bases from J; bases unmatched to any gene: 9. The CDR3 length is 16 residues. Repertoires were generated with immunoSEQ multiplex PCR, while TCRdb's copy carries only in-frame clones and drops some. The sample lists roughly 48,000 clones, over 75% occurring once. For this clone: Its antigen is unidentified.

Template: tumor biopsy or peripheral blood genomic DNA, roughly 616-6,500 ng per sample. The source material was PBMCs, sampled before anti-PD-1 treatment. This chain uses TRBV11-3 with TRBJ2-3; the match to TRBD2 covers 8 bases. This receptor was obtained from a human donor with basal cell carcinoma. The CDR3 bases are TGTGCCAGCAGCCAGGGAGTCGGGGGGGACACAGATACGCAGTATTTT. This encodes CASSQGVGGDTDTQYF.